This TCR beta chain comes out of a study of cytomegalovirus exposure and HLA in healthy donors. Study overall: Assignment to the Caucasian-associated ancestry cluster applied to over 70% of the roughly 420 genotyped donors.

Study-level results: Judged likely to be a sequencing artifact was a cluster of highly shared sequence variants. A list of 150 to 200 TCR beta chains associated with cytomegalovirus was given.

Germline loops: CDR1 LGHNA, CDR2 YSLEER. The CDR3 has 12 residues. V lost 4 bases to trimming and J lost 12 bases; unmatched junction nucleotides: 6. Comments on this clone: Antigen specificity is unknown.

The PCR employed 60 Vbeta primers together with 13 Jbeta primers. Profiled with immunoSEQ multiplex PCR; TCRdb holds only in-frame clones, not every one. The sample has 180,000 or so clones; less than 90% are singletons. Healthy bone marrow donors made up the donors. The receptor's source is a woman aged 50 to 60 in good health and CMV-seropositive. The gene calls are TRBV4-3 and TRBJ1-2, with TRBD1 matching over 9 bases. Sequencing input: PBMCs. CDR3 protein: CASSPGQGKHTF. CDR3 coding DNA: TGCGCCAGCAGCCCGGGACAGGGAAAACACACCTTC.